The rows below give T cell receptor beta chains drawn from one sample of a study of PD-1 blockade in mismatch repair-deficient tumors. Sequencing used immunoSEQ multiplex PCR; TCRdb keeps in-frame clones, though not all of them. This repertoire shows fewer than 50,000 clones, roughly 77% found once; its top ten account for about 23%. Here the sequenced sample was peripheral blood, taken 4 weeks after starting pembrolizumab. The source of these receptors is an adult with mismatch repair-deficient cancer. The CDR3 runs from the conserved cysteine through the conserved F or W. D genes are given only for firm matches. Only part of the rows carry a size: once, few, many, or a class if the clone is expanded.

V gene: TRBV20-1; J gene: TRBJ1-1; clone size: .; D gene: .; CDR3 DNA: TGCAGTGCTAGAAGGGACCGTGAAGCTTTCTTT; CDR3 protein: CSARRDREAFF
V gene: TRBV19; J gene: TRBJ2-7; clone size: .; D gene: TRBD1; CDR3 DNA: TGTGCCAGTAGTACCCTGACAGGGGGGGACGAGCAGTACTTC; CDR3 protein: CASSTLTGGDEQYF
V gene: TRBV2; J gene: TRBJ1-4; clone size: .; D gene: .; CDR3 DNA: TGTGCCAGCACGCTCGCAGTCGCTGACTCGAATGAAAAACTGTTTTTT; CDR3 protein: CASTLAVADSNEKLFF
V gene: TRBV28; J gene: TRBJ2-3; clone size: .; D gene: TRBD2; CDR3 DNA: TGTGCCAGCAGCTCCAGACTAGCGGGAGGCCCTAGCACAGATACGCAGTATTTT; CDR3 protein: CASSSRLAGGPSTDTQYF
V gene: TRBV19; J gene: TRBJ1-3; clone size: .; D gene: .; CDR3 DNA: TGTGCCAGTGAGAGAAACACCATATATTTT; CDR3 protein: CASERNTIYF
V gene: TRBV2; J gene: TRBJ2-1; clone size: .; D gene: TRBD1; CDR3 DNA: TGTGCCAGCAGTGAAGCGTCCGGGACAGGGGGGTATGAGCAGTTCTTC; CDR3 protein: CASSEASGTGGYEQFF
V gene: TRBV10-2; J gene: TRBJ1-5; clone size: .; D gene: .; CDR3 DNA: TGCGCCAGCAGTGAGTCTTCCGGTTATAGCAATCAGCCCCAGCATTTT; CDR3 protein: CASSESSGYSNQPQHF
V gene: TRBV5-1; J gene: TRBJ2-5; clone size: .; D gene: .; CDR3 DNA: TGCGCCAGCAGCTTCGATATCATCGAGACCCAGTACTTC; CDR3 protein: CASSFDIIETQYF
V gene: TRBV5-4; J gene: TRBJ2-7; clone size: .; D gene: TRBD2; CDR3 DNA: TGTGCCAGCAGCTTGCATAGCGGGAGGAACGACGAGCAGTACTTC; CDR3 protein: CASSLHSGRNDEQYF
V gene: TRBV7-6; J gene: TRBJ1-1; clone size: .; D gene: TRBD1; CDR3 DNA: TGTGCCAGCAGCTTAGTCATGGGGACAGGGTTCATGAACACTGAAGCTTTCTTT; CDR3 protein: CASSLVMGTGFMNTEAFF
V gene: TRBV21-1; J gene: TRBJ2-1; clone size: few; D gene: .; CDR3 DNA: TGTGCCAGCAGCACACAGAGGGAACTGGAGCAGTTCTTC; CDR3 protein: CASSTQRELEQFF
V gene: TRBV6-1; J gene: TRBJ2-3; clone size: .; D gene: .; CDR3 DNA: TGTGCCAGCAGTGAAGAAGCCTCGGGGCCCCATACGCAGTATTTT; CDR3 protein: CASSEEASGPHTQYF
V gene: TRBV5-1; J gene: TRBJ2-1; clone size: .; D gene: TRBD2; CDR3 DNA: TGCGCCAGCGGCCTAGCGGGAGTTATCGATGAGCAGTTCTTC; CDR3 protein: CASGLAGVIDEQFF
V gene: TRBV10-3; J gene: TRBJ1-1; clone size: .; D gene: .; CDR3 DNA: TGTGCCATCAGTGAGGGAAGCACTGAAGCTTTCTTT; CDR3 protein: CAISEGSTEAFF
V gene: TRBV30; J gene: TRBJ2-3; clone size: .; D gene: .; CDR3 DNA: TGTGCCTGGAGGCTAGCCGCAGCGATAAATACGCAGTATTTT; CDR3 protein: CAWRLAAAINTQYF
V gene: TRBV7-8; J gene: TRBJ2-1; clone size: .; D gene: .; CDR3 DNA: TGTGCCAGCAGCTTAGTACCGCGGAACCTTGTAAATGAGCAGTTCTTC; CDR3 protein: CASSLVPRNLVNEQFF
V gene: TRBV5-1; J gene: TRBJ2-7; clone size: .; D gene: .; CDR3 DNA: TGCGCCAGCAGCTTGGGTCAGGGGTTTTACGAGCAGTACTTC; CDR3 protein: CASSLGQGFYEQYF
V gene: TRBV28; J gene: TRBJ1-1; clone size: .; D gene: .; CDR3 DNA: TGTGCCAGCAGTTTGGGGACTGAAGCTTTCTTT; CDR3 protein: CASSLGTEAFF
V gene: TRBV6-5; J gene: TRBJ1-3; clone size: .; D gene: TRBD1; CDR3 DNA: TGTGCCAGCAGTTACCGACCGACAGGGGGGCACACCATATATTTT; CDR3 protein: CASSYRPTGGHTIYF
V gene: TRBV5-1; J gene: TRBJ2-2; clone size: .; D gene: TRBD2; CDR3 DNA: TGCGCCAGCAGCCCCGGACTAGCGGGAGGGCCAGCAACCGGGGAGCTGTTTTTT; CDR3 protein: CASSPGLAGGPATGELFF
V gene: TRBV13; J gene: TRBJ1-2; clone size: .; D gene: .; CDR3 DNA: TGTGCCAGCAGCTTAGCTGGCCGTTCAGTGTCAGCCTATGGCTACACCTTC; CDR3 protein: CASSLAGRSVSAYGYTF
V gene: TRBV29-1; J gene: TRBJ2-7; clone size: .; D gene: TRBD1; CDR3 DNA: TGCAGCGTTGAAACCCCCGGGACAGGGCACTACGAGCAGTACTTC; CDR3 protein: CSVETPGTGHYEQYF
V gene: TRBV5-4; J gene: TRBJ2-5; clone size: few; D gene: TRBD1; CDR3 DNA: TGTGCCAGCAGCGGGGGACAGGGAGCGGTAGAGACCCAGTACTTC; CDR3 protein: CASSGGQGAVETQYF
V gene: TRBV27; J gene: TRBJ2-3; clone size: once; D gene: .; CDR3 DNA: TGTGCCAGCATACCGGGAGTCCGGGACACTGGTCGGACAGATACGCAGTATTTT; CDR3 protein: CASIPGVRDTGRTDTQYF
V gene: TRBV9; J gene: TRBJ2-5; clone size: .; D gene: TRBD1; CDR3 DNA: TGTGCCAGCGGGGGGACAGGGGGCGAAGAGACCCAGTACTTC; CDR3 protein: CASGGTGGEETQYF
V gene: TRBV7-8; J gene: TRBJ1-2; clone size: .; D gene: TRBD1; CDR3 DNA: TGTGCCAGCAGCCAGGACAGGGGAGTTCGTGGCTACACCTTC; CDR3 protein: CASSQDRGVRGYTF
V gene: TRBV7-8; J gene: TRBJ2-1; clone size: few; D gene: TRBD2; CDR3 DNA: TGTGCCAGCAGCTTGACTAGCGGATACAATGAGCAGTTCTTC; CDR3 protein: CASSLTSGYNEQFF
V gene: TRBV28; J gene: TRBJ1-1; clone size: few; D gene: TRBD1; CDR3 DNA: TGTGCCAGCAGGGAAGACGGGGACAGGTCGAATGGTGAAGCTTTCTTT; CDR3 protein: CASREDGDRSNGEAFF
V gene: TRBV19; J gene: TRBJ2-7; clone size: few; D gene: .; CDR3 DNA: TGTGCCAGTAGTTTGACCCTCTCCCACGAGCAGTACTTC; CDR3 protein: CASSLTLSHEQYF
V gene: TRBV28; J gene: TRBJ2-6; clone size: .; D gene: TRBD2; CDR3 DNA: TGTGCCAGCAGTTACGACGCCCTTCGGACTAGCGGTAGCTCTGGGGCCAACGTCCTGACTTTC; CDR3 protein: CASSYDALRTSGSSGANVLTF
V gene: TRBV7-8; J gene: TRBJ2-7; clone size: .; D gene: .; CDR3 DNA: TGTGCCAGCAGCTTAGCGGGAGCCTACGAGCAGTACTTC; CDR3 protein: CASSLAGAYEQYF
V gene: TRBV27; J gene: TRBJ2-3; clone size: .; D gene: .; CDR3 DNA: TGTGCCAGCAGACCTAGACAATCTACCTTCACAGATACGCAGTATTTT; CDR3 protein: CASRPRQSTFTDTQYF
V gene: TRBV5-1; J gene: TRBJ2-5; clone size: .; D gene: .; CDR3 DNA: TGCGCCAGCAGCTTAGGGTCCGCGGTCGAAGAGACCCAGTACTTC; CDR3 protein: CASSLGSAVEETQYF
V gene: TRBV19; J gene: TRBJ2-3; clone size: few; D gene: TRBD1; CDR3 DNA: TGTGCCAGTAGTACCCGGACAGGGGAAGATACGCAGTATTTT; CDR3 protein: CASSTRTGEDTQYF
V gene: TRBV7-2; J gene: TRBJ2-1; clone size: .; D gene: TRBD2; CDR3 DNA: TGTGCCAGCAGCTTAGCACCTAGCGGAGCCCGCTCCTACAATGAGCAGTTCTTC; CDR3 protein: CASSLAPSGARSYNEQFF
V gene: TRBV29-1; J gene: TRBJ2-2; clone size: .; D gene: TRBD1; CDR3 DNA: TGCAGCGTTAACAGGGGGACCGGGGAGCTGTTTTTT; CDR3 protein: CSVNRGTGELFF
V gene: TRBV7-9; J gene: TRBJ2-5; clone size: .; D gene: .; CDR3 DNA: TGTGCCAGCAGCTTAACCGAGGAGACCCAGTACTTC; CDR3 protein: CASSLTEETQYF
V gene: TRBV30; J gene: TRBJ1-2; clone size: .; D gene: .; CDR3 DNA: TGTGCCGGAGGCACCTTAGCAGGGGCAGTTGGCTACACCTTC; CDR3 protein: CAGGTLAGAVGYTF
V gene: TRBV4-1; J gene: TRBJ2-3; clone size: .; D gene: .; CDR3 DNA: TGCGCCAGCAGCCAAGAAATGATGGGCGGGCTTTCGGATACGCAGTATTTT; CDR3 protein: CASSQEMMGGLSDTQYF
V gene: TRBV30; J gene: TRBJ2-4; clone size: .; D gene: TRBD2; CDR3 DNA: TGTGCCTGGAGTCGGACTAGCGGGAGGGCCGGAGCCAAAAACATTCAGTACTTC; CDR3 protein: CAWSRTSGRAGAKNIQYF